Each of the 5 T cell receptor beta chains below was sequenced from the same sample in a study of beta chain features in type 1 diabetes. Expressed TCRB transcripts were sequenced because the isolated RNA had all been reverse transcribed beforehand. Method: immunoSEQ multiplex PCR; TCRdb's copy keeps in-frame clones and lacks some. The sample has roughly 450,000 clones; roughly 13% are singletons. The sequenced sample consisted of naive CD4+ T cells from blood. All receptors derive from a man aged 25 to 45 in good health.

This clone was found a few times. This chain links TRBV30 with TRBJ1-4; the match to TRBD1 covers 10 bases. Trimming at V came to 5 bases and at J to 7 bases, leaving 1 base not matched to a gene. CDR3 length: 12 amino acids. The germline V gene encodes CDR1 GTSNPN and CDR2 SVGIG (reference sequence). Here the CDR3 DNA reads TGTGCCTGGGACAGGGGGCTTGAAAAACTGTTTTTT. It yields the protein CAWDRGLEKLFF.

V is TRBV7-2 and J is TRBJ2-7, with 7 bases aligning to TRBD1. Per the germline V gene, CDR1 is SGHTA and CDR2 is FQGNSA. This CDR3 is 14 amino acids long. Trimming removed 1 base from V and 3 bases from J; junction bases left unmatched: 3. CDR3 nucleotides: TGTGCCAGCAGCTTAGTACAGGGGCACTACGAGCAGTACTTC. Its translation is CASSLVQGHYEQYF.

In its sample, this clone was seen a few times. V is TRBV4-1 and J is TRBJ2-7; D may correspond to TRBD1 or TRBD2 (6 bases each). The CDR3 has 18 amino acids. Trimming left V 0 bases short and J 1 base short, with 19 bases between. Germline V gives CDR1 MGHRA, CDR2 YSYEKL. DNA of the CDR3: TGCGCCAGCAGCCAAGATAAGGGCGGGACACTGAAATCCTACGAGCAGTACTTC. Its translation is CASSQDKGGTLKSYEQYF.

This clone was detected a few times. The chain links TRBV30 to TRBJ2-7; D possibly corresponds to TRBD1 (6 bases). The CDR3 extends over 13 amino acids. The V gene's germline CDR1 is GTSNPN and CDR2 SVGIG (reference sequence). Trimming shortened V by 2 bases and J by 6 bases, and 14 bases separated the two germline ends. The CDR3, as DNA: TGTGCCTGGAGTCCGCAGGGGACGGGCGAGCAGTACGTC. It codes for CAWSPQGTGEQYV.

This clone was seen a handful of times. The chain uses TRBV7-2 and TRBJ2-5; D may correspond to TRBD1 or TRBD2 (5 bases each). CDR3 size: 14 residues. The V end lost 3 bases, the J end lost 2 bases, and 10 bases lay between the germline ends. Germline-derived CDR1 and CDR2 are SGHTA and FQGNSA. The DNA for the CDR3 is TGTGCCAGCAGCTTGGGACGGAGACAAGAGACCCAGTACTTC. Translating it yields CASSLGRRQETQYF. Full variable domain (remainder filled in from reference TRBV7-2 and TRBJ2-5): GAGVSQSPSNKVTEKGKDVELRCDPISGHTALYWYRQSLGQGLEFLIYFQGNSAPDKSGLPSDRFSAERTGGSVSTLTIQRTQQEDSAVYLCASSLGRRQETQYFGPGTRLLVL.